This T cell receptor beta chain is from a study of long-term antiretroviral therapy in people with HIV. Background on the study: The 2015 immediate-ART recommendation was preceded by the earliest samples by about a decade.

This CDR3 spans 15 amino acids. Germline V gene sequence: CDR1 ENHRY, CDR2 SYGVKD. V lost 10 bases to trimming and J lost 8 bases; unmatched junction nucleotides: 15. Sequencing relied on immunoSEQ assay v3.0, run at survey level. Sequencing was performed with immunoSEQ multiplex PCR; in TCRdb, only in-frame clones are kept and a portion is missing. Among 27,000 or so clones listed, roughly 80% were seen once. Findings and caveats of the study: At every time point, clones expanded before ART dominated the repertoire. Investigators report no available data on ART adherence, viral resistance or therapy changes.

On this clone: Antigen specificity is unknown.

Specimen: unsorted PBMCs, collected 0.8 years before starting antiretroviral therapy. The receptor was isolated from a man between 18 and 35 years old with HIV. The chain recombines TRBV10-3 with TRBJ2-1; 9 positions match TRBD2. The CDR3 DNA is TGTGCCACTCATGCGGGGCTAGCGGGAAGGGATGAGCAGTTCTTC. Amino acids: CATHAGLAGRDEQFF.